Below, one T cell receptor beta chain is given with its context. CDR1 and CDR2 (germline): SGHRS, YFSETQ. V lost 1 base to trimming and J lost 1 base, with 12 bases between them. The CDR3 totals 15 residues. This entry comes from a study of blood T cells in healthy people across ages. PCR was performed a second time for about 7 to 11 cycles using a sample-barcoded 5' primer and a J-beta primer mix. TCRdb independently ran MiXCR on the 5' RACE reads; one entry per CDR3 protein. The sample has more than 750,000 distinct CDR3 sequences; roughly 28% are singletons. These same data were also listed under a study on T cells of mothers and their children.

The J gene is TRBJ2-7, the V gene TRBV5-1, with D tentatively TRBD1 or TRBD2 (5 bases each). The specimen sequenced was blood. This receptor was identified in a middle-aged woman in good health. CDR3 in DNA: TGCGCCAGCAGCTTGATCGAGGGGAAGTCCTACGAGCAGTACTTC. Amino acids: CASSLIEGKSYEQYF.